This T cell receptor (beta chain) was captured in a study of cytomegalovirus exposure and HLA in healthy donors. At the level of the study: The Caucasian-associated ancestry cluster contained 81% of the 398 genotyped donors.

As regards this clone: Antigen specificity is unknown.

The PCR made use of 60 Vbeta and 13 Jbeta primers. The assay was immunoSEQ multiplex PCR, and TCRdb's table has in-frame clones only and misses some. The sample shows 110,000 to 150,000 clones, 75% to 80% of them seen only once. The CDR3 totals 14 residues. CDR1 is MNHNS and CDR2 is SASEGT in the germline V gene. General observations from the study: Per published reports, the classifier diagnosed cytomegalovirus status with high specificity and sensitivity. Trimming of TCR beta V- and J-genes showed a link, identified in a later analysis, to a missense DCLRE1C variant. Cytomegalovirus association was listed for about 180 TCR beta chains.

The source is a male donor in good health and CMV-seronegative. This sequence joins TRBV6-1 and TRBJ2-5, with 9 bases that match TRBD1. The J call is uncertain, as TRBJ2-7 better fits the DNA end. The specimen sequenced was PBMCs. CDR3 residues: CASFGQGWFYEQYF. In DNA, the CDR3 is TGTGCCAGCTTTGGACAGGGGTGGTTCTACGAGCAGTACTTC.